The clone carrying this TCR beta chain was seen ten or more times. Its cognate antigen is unknown. Time point described: sample taken at primary tumor resection. The CDR3 sequence is 13 residues long. V dropped 6 bases and J dropped 6 bases, with 12 bases sitting between them. TCRdb re-derived calls from the 5' RACE reads in MiXCR, one entry per CDR3 protein. The sample comprises fewer than 3,500 distinct CDR3 sequences, 11% of which are singletons, and about 8.5% rests with the top ten. The entry originates in a study of spatial heterogeneity in lung cancer. Study-level findings and limits: Counts of expanded alpha and beta TCRs within tumors tracked the tumor nonsynonymous mutation count.

V is TRBV12-3 or TRBV12-4 and J is TRBJ1-5; maybe TRBD1 (5 bases). This sequence was found in a female donor with early-stage non-small cell lung cancer. The source was lung tumor tissue, collected at surgery. This CDR3 reads CASRRQGGQPQHF. The CDR3 bases are TGTGCCAGCAGAAGGCAGGGTGGTCAGCCCCAGCATTTT.